This TCR beta chain appears in the sequencing data of a study of T cell responses to AZD1222 COVID-19 vaccine. Study as a whole: Second-dose recipients at about 4 or about 12 weeks were treated as one pooled group.

Some clones are missing from TCRdb's copy, which holds only in-frame ones; the method was immunoSEQ multiplex PCR. The data contain over 130,000 clones, about 89% of them singletons. The CDR3 has 15 residues. Germline lookup yields CDR1 SGHVS and CDR2 FQNEAQ. With 5 bases removed from V and 5 bases from J, the gap between germline ends came to 16 bases. Comments on this clone: Antigen: not known.

Study-level points and caveats: Donors were largely white British and mainly female; clonal diversity was possibly underestimated. CD4 TCRs linked to vaccination spanned spike, dominating at 160-218 and 743-854. In the spike-specific TCR repertoire, nearly half reportedly target unmutated variant regions.

The receptor's source is an adult in good health. The chain is built from TRBV7-8 and TRBJ1-5; tentative D call: TRBD1 (5 bases). The sequencing used peripheral blood, collected on day 0 of AZD1222 vaccination. The CDR3 DNA reads TGTGCCAGCAGCCCGGGGGGGGGAATCTATCAGCCCCAGCATTTT. Translating gives CASSPGGGIYQPQHF. Drawing the rest from reference TRBV7-8 and TRBJ1-5, the complete variable domain is GAGVSQSPRYKVAKRGQDVALRCDPISGHVSLFWYQQALGQGPEFLTYFQNEAQLDKSGLPSDRFFAERPEGSVSTLKIQRTQQEDSAVYLCASSPGGGIYQPQHFGDGTRLSIL.